The 11 T cell receptor beta chains given below trace back to one sample, sequenced in a study of post-analysis software for immune sequencing data. Notes on the study in general: Relative to controls, patients had a handful of TRBV segments at higher frequency, with TRBV5-6, TRBV5-1 and TRBV20-1 among these.

Their target antigens are unknown. Unique molecular identifiers tagged the TCR beta cDNA libraries. TCRdb analysed the PCR reads with MiXCR anew, one entry per CDR3 protein. The repertoire holds about 760,000 distinct CDR3 sequences, about 27% seen once, with 0.56% in the top ten. The specimen sequenced was blood. The receptors shown here come from a girl between 10 and 17 years old with multiple sclerosis.

This clonotype was seen more than once but under ten times. The rearrangement uses TRBV29-1 and TRBJ1-2; 8 bases map to TRBD1. From germline, CDR1 is SQVTM and CDR2 ANQGSEA. Trimming at V came to 3 bases and at J to 5 bases, leaving 14 bases not matched to a gene. The CDR3 has 16 residues. In DNA form, the CDR3 reads TGCAGCGTTGATAATGAAGGACAGGGTTACGGATATGGCTACACCTTC. It yields the protein CSVDNEGQGYGYGYTF.

V and J are TRBV27 and TRBJ1-5, with a tentative D call TRBD1 (5 bases). The V gene's germline CDR1 is MNHEY and CDR2 SMNVEV (reference sequence). This CDR3 contains 13 residues. The V and J ends lost 8 bases and 5 bases respectively, with 13 bases between them. In DNA, the CDR3 is TGTGCCAGCGGGACCCATAATCATCAGCCCCAGCATTTT. It encodes CASGTHNHQPQHF.

Only a few counts were recorded for this clonotype. The chain couples TRBV12-3 or TRBV12-4 to TRBJ1-5, with D uncertain. The CDR3 length is 13 residues. Trimming cost V 3 bases and J 6 bases, with 9 bases left between them. The CDR3 bases are TGTGCCAGCAGTTTGGTAGCTCCTCAGCCCCAGCATTTT. Translation: CASSLVAPQPQHF.

In this sample, this clonotype turned up a few times. This sequence joins TRBV12-3 or TRBV12-4 and TRBJ2-2; D is possibly TRBD1 or TRBD2 (5 bases each). Trimming shortened V by 3 bases and J by 0 bases, and 14 bases separated the two germline ends. CDR3 length: 17 amino acids. CDR3 sequence: CASSFSPRDANTGELFF. CDR3 coding DNA: TGTGCCAGCAGTTTTTCCCCCAGGGACGCGAACACCGGGGAGCTGTTTTTT.

This clonotype appeared a few times. The J gene is TRBJ2-3, the V gene TRBV6-2 or TRBV6-3, with 8 positions matching TRBD1. Germline V gene sequence: CDR1 MNHEY, CDR2 SVGEGT. The CDR3 is made up of 17 amino acids. V lost 0 bases and J lost 3; bases outside the gene matches: 8. The chain's CDR3 is CASSYSTRRGQTDTQYF. DNA for the CDR3: TGTGCCAGCAGTTACTCGACCCGCAGGGGGCAGACAGATACGCAGTATTTT.

This clonotype came up a few times. The V gene is TRBV6-6, the J gene TRBJ2-3; D not resolved. Deletions cut 0 bases from V and 2 bases from J, with 15 bases between. The germline CDR1 and CDR2 sequences are MNHNY and SVGAGI (reference sequence). The length of the CDR3 is 17 residues. CDR3 amino acids: CASSYSRSVRATDTQYF. The DNA of the CDR3 is TGTGCCAGCAGTTACTCGAGAAGCGTCCGGGCCACAGATACGCAGTATTTT.

Of note for this clonotype: A much larger clone lies a single base off, so this may be a read error. This likely comes from a read error, as the CDR3 has no conserved phenylalanine or tryptophan at its end. The rearrangement uses TRBV7-2 and TRBJ2-5; D remains unclear. In germline, CDR1 is SGHTA, CDR2 FQGNSA. V was trimmed by 5 bases and J by 2 bases, leaving 12 bases between them. The CDR3 is 14 amino acids. As DNA, the CDR3 is TGTGCCAGCAGCCGCAATCGTGGGCAAGAGACCCAGTACTTG. Its protein product is CASSRNRGQETQYL.

The chain employs TRBV20-1 and TRBJ2-1, with TRBD2 matching over 8 bases. V trimming: 5 bases; J trimming: 10 bases; junction bases outside the gene matches: 16. Germline lookup yields CDR1 DFQATT and CDR2 SNEGSKA (reference sequence). The CDR3 runs to 15 residues. The CDR3 region has the DNA TGCAGTGCTGGGGCCTACCGAGGGACTAGTAGGGAGCAGTTCTTC. The encoded protein is CSAGAYRGTSREQFF.

This chain joins TRBV20-1 and TRBJ1-5, with D tentatively TRBD1 (5 bases). The V gene's germline CDR1 is DFQATT and CDR2 SNEGSKA (reference sequence). The length of the CDR3 is 15 residues. V shed 6 bases and J shed 4 bases, with 19 bases lying between them. In DNA, the CDR3 is TGCAGTGCAACAAGGGCAGGGACGGGTAATCAGCCCCAGCATTTT. This codes for CSATRAGTGNQPQHF.

On this clonotype: Possible read error: a much larger clone is one base away. This chain joins TRBV9 and TRBJ2-3, with TRBD2 matching 10 bases. Looked up from germline, CDR1 is SGDLS and CDR2 is YYNGEE. The CDR3 consists of 16 residues. Written as DNA, the CDR3 is TGTGCCAGCAGCGTAGTACTAGCGGGGTCGGGAGATATGCAGTATTTT. Amino acids: CASSVVLAGSGDMQYF.

Only a few counts were recorded for this clonotype. The gene calls are TRBV24-1 and TRBJ2-7, with a tentative D call TRBD2 (5 bases). With 5 bases removed from V and 2 bases from J, the gap between germline ends came to 15 bases. Germline lookup yields CDR1 KGHDR and CDR2 SFDVKD. This CDR3 has 15 residues. The CDR3 is CATSGEFGKPYEQYF. CDR3 nucleotides: TGTGCCACCAGTGGGGAGTTCGGTAAGCCCTACGAGCAGTACTTC.